This TCR beta chain derives from a study of beta chain features in type 1 diabetes. The germline CDR1 and CDR2 sequences are SQVTM and ANQGSEA. This CDR3 has 15 amino acids. V was cut by 2 bases and J by 4 bases, with 17 bases left in between. Since all of the isolated RNA was reverse transcribed, expressed TCRB transcripts were what got sequenced. Data came from immunoSEQ multiplex PCR; TCRdb stores just in-frame clones and leaves some out. The sample has about 900,000 clones, about 17% seen once. There are a few counts of this clone. The TCR comes from a woman under 30 in good health. The sequencing sample was made of naive CD4+ T cells from blood. V is TRBV29-1 and J is TRBJ1-2; D remains ambiguous. The CDR3 DNA reads TGCAGCGTTGAAAAAGTCTGGAACGGAGGCTATGGCTACACCTTC. This codes for CSVEKVWNGGYGYTF.